Following are 10 T cell receptor beta chains from one sample sequenced in a study of patients and donors after allogeneic stem cell transplantation (dated by TCRdb to about 2020). Library construction relied on RT-PCR. Instrument on record: NextSeq 550. TCRdb reran the public reads through fastp at Q25 and MiXCR, keeping productive beta chains. Each entry merges the rows of one CDR3 protein and shows their most common DNA and genes. The sample has about 960,000 distinct CDR3 sequences on record, about 20% of them singletons. The ten largest make up roughly 6.4% of the sample. Specimen: blood, either unsorted or a sorted T cell fraction (not recorded which). Receptor source: a human donor who was either an allogeneic HSCT recipient or a stem cell or donor lymphocyte infusion donor (not recorded which). It is not recorded whose cells these are; they may come from a transplant donor.

This chain connects TRBV25-1 to TRBJ1-4; 9 bases map to TRBD1. The CDR3 runs 15 residues. The germline CDR1 and CDR2 sequences are MGHDK and SYGVNS. The V and J ends lost 4 bases and 6 bases, in that order; junction bases with no gene match: 6. CDR3 in DNA: TGTGCCAGCAGTGCGGACAGGGGCGAGCATGAAAAACTGTTTTTT. This sequence encodes CASSADRGEHEKLFF.

This clonotype has ten or more counts. The chain recombines TRBV20-1 with TRBJ2-5; D tentatively fits TRBD1 or TRBD2 (5 bases each). CDR1 and CDR2 from the germline V gene are DFQATT and SNEGSKA (reference sequence). V gave up 3 bases and J gave up 4 bases, with 12 bases separating them. The CDR3 consists of 13 residues. The CDR3 here is CSASWGKGETQYF. The DNA for the CDR3 is TGCAGTGCTAGTTGGGGGAAAGGAGAGACCCAGTACTTC.

This clonotype was found a few times. V usage is TRBV20-1 and J usage is TRBJ2-1; tentatively, D is TRBD1 or TRBD2 (5 bases each). With 6 bases removed from V and 9 bases from J, the gap between germline ends came to 21 bases. This CDR3 has 14 amino acids. Germline-derived CDR1 and CDR2 are DFQATT and SNEGSKA (reference sequence). The CDR3 sequence is CSALSGTPSGEQFF. In DNA form, the CDR3 reads TGCAGTGCGCTCTCCGGGACCCCCTCCGGTGAGCAGTTCTTC.

J is TRBJ2-3 and V is TRBV7-8, with no clear D. The CDR3 has 15 amino acids. Trimming left V 2 bases short and J 5 bases short, with 14 bases between. Germline V gene data show CDR1 as SGHVS and CDR2 as FQNEAQ. In DNA, the CDR3 is TGTGCCAGCAGCTTAAACCCTTCCTGGCGAGATACGCAGTATTTT. Protein: CASSLNPSWRDTQYF. The entire variable domain, with the rest obtained from reference TRBV7-8 and TRBJ2-3, is as follows: GAGVSQSPRYKVAKRGQDVALRCDPISGHVSLFWYQQALGQGPEFLTYFQNEAQLDKSGLPSDRFFAERPEGSVSTLKIQRTQQEDSAVYLCASSLNPSWRDTQYFGPGTRLTVL.

There are a few counts of this clonotype. This chain joins TRBV2 and TRBJ1-2; the match to TRBD1 covers 7 bases. CDR1 and CDR2 from the germline V gene are SNHLY and FYNNEI. With 8 bases clipped from V and 5 bases from J, the junction kept 8 bases outside the gene matches. The CDR3 has 13 amino acids. The chain's CDR3 is CASGQENVYGYTF. The DNA of the CDR3 is TGTGCCAGCGGACAGGAGAACGTATATGGCTACACCTTC.

The V call is TRBV20-1, the J call TRBJ2-5, with D maybe TRBD1 (6 bases). The CDR3 runs to 11 residues. CDR1 and CDR2 (germline): DFQATT, SNEGSKA (reference sequence). With 5 bases removed from V and 8 bases from J, the gap between germline ends came to 12 bases. This CDR3 reads CSAPKGVTQYF. CDR3 nucleotides: TGCAGTGCTCCCAAGGGGGTAACCCAGTACTTC.

The chain couples TRBV29-1 to TRBJ2-7; 7 positions agree with TRBD2. This CDR3 is built from 12 residues. With V trimmed by 4 bases and J by 5 bases, 5 bases remained unmatched. Germline V gene sequence: CDR1 SQVTM, CDR2 ANQGSEA. In DNA, the CDR3 is TGCAGCGTTGTAGGGAGGGTCCACGAGCAGTACTTC. It is translated as CSVVGRVHEQYF.

This clonotype occurred many times. The chain uses TRBV12-3 or TRBV12-4 and TRBJ2-1, with 11 bases fitting TRBD2. The V segment lost 4 bases and the J segment 9 bases; nucleotides outside the gene matches: 8. This CDR3 contains 15 residues. The CDR3 reads CASSSVSGRVGEQFF. The CDR3 region has the DNA TGTGCCAGCAGTTCCGTTAGCGGGAGGGTTGGTGAGCAGTTCTTC.

This clonotype was found many times. This rearrangement joins TRBV29-1 to TRBJ1-1; perhaps TRBD1 as D (5 bases). The V end lost 4 bases, the J end lost 7 bases, and 13 bases lay between the germline ends. The germline gives CDR1 SQVTM, CDR2 ANQGSEA. The CDR3 covers 12 residues. The CDR3 sequence: CSVVSGQVEAFF. CDR3 DNA: TGCAGCGTTGTTTCGGGGCAGGTTGAAGCTTTCTTT.

In its sample, this clonotype was seen a few times. J is TRBJ2-2 and V is TRBV20-1; 15 bases align to TRBD2. The CDR3 spans 20 residues. The germline gives CDR1 DFQATT, CDR2 SNEGSKA (reference sequence). V lost 3 bases to trimming and J lost 2 bases; unmatched junction nucleotides: 13. The CDR3 loop is CSASPPPGLAGGLNTGELFF. The DNA of the CDR3 is TGCAGTGCTAGTCCACCCCCGGGACTAGCGGGGGGCCTCAACACCGGGGAGCTGTTTTTT.